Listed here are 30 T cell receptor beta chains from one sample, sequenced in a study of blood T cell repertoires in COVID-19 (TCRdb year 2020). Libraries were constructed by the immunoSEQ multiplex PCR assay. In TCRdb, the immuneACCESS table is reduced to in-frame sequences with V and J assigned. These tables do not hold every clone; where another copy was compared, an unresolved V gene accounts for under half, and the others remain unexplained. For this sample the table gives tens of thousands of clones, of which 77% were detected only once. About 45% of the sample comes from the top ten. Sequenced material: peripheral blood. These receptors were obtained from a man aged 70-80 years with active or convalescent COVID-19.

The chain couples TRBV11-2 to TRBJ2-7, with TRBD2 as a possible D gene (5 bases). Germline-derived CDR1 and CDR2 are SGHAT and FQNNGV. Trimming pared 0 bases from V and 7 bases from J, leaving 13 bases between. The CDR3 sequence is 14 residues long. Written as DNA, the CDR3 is TGTGCCAGCAGCTTAGATAGTACTAGTTTTGAGCAGTACTTC. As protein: CASSLDSTSFEQYF. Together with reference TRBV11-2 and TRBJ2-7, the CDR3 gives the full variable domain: EAGVAQSPRYKIIEKRQSVAFWCNPISGHATLYWYQQILGQGPKLLIQFQNNGVVDDSQLPKDRFSAERLKGVDSTLKIQPAKLEDSAVYLCASSLDSTSFEQYFGPGTRLTVT.

DNA of the CDR3: TGTGCCAGCAGTTTGGCGGGAGGATGGAACGAGCAGTACTTC. Its protein product is CASSLAGGWNEQYF. The chain is built from TRBV27 and TRBJ2-7, with 8 nucleotides matching TRBD2. Trimming cost V 3 bases and J 5 bases; bases outside gene matches: 6. The germline V gene encodes CDR1 MNHEY and CDR2 SMNVEV (reference sequence). The CDR3 contains 14 residues.

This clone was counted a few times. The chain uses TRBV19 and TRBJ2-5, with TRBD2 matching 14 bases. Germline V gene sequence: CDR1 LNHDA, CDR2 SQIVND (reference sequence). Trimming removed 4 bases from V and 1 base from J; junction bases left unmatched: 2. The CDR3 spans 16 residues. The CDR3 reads CASSTGLAGGQETQYF. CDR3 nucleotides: TGTGCCAGTAGTACCGGACTAGCGGGGGGCCAAGAGACCCAGTACTTC.

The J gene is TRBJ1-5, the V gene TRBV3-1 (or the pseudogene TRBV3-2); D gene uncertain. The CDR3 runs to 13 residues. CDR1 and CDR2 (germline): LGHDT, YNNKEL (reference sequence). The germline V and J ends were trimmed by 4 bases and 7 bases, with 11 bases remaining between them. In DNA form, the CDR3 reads TGTGCCAGCAGCCTTTTCGGTCTGCAGCCCCAGCATTTT. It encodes CASSLFGLQPQHF.

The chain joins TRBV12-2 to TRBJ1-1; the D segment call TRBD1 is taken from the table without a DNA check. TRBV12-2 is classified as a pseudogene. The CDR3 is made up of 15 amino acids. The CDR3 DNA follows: TGTGCAAGTCCCTACAACTATTACAGGGTGACTGAAGCTTTCTTT. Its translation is CASPYNYYRVTEAFF.

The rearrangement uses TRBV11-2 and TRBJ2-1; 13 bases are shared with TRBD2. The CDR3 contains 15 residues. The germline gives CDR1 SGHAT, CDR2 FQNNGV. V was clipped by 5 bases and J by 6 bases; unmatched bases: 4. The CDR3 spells CASSPRTSGSNEQFF. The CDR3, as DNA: TGTGCCAGCAGCCCGCGGACTAGCGGGAGCAATGAGCAGTTCTTC.

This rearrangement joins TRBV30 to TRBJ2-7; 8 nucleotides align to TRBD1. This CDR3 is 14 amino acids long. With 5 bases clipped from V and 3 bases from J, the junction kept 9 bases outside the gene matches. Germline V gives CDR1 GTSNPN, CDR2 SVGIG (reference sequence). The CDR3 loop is CAWVPPTGGYEQYF. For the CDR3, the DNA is TGTGCCTGGGTTCCCCCTACAGGGGGCTACGAGCAGTACTTC.

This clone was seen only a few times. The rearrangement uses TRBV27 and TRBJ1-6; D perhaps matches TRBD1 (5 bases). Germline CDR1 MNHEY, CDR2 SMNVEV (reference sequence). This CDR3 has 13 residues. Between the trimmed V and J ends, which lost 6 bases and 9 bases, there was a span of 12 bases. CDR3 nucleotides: TGTGCCAGCAGCGACAGTTACGGTTCACCCCTCCACTTT. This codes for CASSDSYGSPLHF.

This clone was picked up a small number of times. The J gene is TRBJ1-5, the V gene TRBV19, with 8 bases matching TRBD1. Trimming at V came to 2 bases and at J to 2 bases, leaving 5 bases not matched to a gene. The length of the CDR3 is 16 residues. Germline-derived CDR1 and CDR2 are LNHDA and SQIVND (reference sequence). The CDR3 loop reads CASSIRQGSRNQPQHF. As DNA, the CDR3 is TGTGCCAGTAGTATAAGACAGGGGAGTCGCAATCAGCCCCAGCATTTT.

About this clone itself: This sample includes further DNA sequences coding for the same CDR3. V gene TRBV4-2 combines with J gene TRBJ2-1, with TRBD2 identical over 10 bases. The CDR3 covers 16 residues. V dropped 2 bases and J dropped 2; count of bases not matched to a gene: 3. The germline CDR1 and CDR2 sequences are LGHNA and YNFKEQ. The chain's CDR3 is CASSQRTSGAYNEQFF. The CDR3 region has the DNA TGTGCCAGCAGCCAACGGACTAGCGGCGCCTACAATGAGCAGTTCTTC.

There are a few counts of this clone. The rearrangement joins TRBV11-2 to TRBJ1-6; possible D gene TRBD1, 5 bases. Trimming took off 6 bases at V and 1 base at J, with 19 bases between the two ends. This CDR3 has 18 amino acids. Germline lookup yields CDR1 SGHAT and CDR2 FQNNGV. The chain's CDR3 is CASRPVQGKRSYNSPLHF. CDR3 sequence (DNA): TGTGCCAGCAGGCCCGTCCAGGGAAAGAGGTCCTATAATTCACCCCTCCACTTT.

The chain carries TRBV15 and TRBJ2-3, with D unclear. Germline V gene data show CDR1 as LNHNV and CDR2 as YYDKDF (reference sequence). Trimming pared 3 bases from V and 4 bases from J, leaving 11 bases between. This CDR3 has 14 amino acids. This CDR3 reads CATSSVGGADTQYF. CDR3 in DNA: TGTGCCACCAGCAGCGTTGGCGGAGCAGATACGCAGTATTTT.

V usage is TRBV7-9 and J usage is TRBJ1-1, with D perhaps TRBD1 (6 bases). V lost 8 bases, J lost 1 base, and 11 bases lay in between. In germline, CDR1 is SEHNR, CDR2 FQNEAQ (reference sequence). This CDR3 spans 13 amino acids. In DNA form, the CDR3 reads TGTGCCAGCTTGGACAGTAGGAACACTGAAGCTTTCTTT. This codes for CASLDSRNTEAFF.

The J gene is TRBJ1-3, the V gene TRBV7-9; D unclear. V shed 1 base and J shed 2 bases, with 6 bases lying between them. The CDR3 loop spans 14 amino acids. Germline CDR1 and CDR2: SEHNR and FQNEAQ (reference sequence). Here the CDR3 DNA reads TGTGCCAGCAGCTTAGTCGCAGCTGGAAACACCATATATTTT. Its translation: CASSLVAAGNTIYF.

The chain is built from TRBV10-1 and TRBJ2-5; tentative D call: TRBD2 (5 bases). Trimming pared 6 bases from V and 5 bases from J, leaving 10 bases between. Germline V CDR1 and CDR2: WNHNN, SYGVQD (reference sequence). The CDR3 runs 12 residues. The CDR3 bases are TGCGCCAGCAGCCGTACGGGGGAGACCCAGTACTTC. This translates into CASSRTGETQYF.

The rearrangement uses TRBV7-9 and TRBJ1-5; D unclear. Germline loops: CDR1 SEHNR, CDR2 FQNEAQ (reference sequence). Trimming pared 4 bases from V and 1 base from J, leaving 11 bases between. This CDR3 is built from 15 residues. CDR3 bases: TGTGCCAGCAGCTCTAACAGTATAAGCAATCAGCCCCAGCATTTT. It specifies CASSSNSISNQPQHF.

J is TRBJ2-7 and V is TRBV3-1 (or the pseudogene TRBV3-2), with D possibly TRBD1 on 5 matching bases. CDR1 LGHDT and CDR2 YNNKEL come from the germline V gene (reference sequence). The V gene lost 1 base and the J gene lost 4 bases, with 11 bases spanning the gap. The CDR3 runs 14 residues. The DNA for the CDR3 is TGTGCCAGCAGCCAAGGGCAGGGTGGTTACGAGCAGTACTTC. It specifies CASSQGQGGYEQYF.

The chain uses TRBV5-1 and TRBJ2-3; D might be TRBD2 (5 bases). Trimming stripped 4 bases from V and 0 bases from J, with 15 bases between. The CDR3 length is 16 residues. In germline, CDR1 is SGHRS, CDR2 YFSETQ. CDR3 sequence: CASSPEAISSTDTQYF. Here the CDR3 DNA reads TGCGCCAGCAGCCCGGAGGCCATTTCTAGCACAGATACGCAGTATTTT.

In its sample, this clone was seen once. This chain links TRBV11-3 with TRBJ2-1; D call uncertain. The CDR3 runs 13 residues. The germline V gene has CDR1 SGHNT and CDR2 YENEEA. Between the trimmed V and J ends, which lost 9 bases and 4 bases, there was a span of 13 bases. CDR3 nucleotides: TGTGCCAGTCAGTCTGTCCAATACAATGAGCAGTTCTTC. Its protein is CASQSVQYNEQFF.

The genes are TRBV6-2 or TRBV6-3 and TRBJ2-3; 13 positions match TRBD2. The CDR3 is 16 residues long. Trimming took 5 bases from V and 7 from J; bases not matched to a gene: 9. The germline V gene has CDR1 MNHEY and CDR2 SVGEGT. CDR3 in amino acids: CASSPVTSGRIHTQYF. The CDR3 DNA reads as TGTGCCAGCAGTCCAGTGACTAGCGGGAGGATACATACGCAGTATTTT.

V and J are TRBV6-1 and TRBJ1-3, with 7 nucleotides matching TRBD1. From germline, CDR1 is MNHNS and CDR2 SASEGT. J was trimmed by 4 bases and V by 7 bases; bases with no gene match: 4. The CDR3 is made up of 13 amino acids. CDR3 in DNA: TGTGCCAGCACCGTGGACAGGGGAAACACCATATATTTT. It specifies CASTVDRGNTIYF.

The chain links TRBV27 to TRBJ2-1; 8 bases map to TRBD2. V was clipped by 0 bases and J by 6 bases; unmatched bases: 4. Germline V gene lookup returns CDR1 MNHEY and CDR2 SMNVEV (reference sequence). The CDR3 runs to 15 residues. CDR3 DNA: TGTGCCAGCAGTTTATCCGGACTAGCCGGCAATGAGCAGTTCTTC. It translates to CASSLSGLAGNEQFF.

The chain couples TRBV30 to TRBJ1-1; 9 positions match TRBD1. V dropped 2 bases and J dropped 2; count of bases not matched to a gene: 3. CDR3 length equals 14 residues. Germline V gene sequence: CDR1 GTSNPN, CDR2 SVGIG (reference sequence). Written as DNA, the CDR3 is TGTGCCTGGAGTAAGGACAGGGGAAACACTGAAGCTTTCTTT. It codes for CAWSKDRGNTEAFF.

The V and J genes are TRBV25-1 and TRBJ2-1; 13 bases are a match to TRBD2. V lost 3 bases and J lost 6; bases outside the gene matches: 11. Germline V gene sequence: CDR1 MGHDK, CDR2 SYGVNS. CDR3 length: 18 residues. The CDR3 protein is CASSDGNAGLAGSNEQFF. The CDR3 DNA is TGTGCCAGCAGTGACGGAAACGCGGGACTAGCGGGAAGCAATGAGCAGTTCTTC.

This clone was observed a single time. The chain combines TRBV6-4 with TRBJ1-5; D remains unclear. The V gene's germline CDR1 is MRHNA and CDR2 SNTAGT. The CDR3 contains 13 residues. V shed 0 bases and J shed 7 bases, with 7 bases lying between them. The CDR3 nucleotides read TGTGCCAGCAGTGACTCGGCCGGGCAGCCCCAGCATTTT. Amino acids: CASSDSAGQPQHF.

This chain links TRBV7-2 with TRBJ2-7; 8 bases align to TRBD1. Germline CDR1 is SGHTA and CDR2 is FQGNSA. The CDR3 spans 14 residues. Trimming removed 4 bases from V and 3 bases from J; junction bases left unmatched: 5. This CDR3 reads CASSSGQDVYEQYF. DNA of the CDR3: TGTGCCAGCAGCTCGGGACAGGACGTCTACGAGCAGTACTTC.

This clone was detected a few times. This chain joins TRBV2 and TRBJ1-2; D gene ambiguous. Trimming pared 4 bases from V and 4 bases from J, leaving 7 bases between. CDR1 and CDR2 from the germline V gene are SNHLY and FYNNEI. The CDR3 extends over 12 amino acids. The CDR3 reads CASSGETYGYTF. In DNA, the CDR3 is TGTGCCAGCAGTGGGGAGACCTATGGCTACACCTTC.

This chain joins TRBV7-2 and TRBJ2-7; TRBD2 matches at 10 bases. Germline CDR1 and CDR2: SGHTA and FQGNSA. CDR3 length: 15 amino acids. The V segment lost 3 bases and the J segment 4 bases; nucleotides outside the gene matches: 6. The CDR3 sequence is CASSFTGTSDYEQYF. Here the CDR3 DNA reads TGTGCCAGCAGCTTTACCGGGACTAGCGATTACGAGCAGTACTTC.

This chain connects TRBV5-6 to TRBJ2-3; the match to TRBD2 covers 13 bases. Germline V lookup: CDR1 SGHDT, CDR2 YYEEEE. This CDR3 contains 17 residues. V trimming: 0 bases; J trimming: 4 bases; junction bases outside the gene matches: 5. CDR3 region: CASSLGLAGGWADTQYF. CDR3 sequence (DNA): TGTGCCAGCAGCTTGGGACTAGCGGGAGGTTGGGCAGATACGCAGTATTTT.

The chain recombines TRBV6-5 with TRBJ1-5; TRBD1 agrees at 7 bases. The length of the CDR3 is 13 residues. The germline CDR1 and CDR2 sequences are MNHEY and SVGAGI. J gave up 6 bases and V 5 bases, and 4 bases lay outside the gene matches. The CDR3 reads CASSRQGGQPQHF. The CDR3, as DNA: TGTGCCAGCAGTAGACAGGGAGGTCAGCCCCAGCATTTT.